This T cell receptor beta chain is drawn from a study of cytomegalovirus exposure and HLA in healthy donors. About the study: Early release data held 85 million or so unique TCRs from HLA-typed donors. General observations from the study: Associated with HLA alleles at 0.05 false discovery rate in a later analysis were 16,951 TCR beta sequences.

It was with 60 Vbeta and 13 Jbeta primers that the PCR ran. The table came from immunoSEQ multiplex PCR; TCRdb's copy has only in-frame clones and leaves some out. This sample yields about 180,000 clones, of which more than 60% are seen a single time; 1.4% belongs to the top ten. The CDR3 sequence is 15 residues long. The trim removed 5 bases at V and 4 bases at J, leaving 6 bases unmatched. Germline lookup yields CDR1 LNHNV and CDR2 YYDKDF (reference sequence). Remarks on this clone: Its matching antigen is unknown.

The clonotype comes from a man between 18 and 29 years old in good health and CMV-seronegative. Sample: PBMCs. The J gene is TRBJ1-2, the V gene TRBV15; 11 nucleotides agree with TRBD1. DNA for the CDR3: TGTGCCACCAGCCGGGGGACAGGGGGTAGCTATGGCTACACCTTC. This encodes CATSRGTGGSYGYTF.